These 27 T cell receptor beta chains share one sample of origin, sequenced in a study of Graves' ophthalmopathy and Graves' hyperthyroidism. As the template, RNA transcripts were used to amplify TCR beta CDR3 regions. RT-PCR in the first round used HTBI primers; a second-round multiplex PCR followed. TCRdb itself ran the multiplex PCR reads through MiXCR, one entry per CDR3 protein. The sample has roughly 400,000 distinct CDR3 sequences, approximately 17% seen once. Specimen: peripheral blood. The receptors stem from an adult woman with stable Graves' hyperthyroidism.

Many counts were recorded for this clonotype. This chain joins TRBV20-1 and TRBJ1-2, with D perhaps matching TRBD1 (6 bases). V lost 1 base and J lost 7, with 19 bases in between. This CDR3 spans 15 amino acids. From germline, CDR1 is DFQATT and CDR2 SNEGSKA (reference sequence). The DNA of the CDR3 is TGCAGTGCTAGAGCGGGGGGCCCCAGGGGTGGTGGCTACACCTTC. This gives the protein CSARAGGPRGGGYTF.

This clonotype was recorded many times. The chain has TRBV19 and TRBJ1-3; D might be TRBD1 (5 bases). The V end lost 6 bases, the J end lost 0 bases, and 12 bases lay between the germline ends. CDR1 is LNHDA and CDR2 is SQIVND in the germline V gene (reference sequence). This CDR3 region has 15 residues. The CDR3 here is CASREGHLSGNTIYF. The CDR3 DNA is TGTGCCAGTAGGGAAGGACACCTCTCTGGAAACACCATATATTTT.

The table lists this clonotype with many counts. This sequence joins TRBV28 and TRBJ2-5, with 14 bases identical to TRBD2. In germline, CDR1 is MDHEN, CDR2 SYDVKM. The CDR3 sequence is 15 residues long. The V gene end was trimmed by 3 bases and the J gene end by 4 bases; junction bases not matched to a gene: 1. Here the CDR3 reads CASSFGTSGRETQYF. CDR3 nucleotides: TGTGCCAGCAGTTTCGGGACTAGCGGGAGAGAGACCCAGTACTTC.

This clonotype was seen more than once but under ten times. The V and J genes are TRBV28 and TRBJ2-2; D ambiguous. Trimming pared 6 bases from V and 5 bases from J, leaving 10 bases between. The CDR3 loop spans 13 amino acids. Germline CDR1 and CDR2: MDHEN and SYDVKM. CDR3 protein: CASRRSATGELFF. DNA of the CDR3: TGTGCCAGCAGACGTAGTGCGACCGGGGAGCTGTTTTTT.

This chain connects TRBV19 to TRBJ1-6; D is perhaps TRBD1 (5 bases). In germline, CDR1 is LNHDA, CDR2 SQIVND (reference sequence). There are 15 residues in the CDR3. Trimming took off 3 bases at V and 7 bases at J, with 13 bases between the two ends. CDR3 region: CASSILGTFNSPLHF. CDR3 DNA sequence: TGTGCCAGTAGTATCCTCGGGACCTTCAATTCACCCCTCCACTTT.

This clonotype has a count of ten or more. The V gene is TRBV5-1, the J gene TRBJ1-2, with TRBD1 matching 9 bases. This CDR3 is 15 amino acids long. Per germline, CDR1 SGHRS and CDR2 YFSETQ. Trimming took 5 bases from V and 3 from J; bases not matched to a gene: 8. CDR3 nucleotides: TGCGCCAGCAGACCCGGACAGGGGAATCACTATGGCTACACCTTC. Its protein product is CASRPGQGNHYGYTF. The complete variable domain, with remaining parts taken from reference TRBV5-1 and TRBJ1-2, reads KAGVTQTPRYLIKTRGQQVTLSCSPISGHRSVSWYQQTPGQGLQFLFEYFSETQRNKGNFPGRFSGRQFSNSRSEMNVSTLELGDSALYLCASRPGQGNHYGYTFGSGTRLTVV.

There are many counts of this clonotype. For the CDR3, the DNA is TGTGCCAGCAGTTTATCGCCCAGCGGGAGTAGGAACACCGGGGAGCTGTTTTTT. Its translation: CASSLSPSGSRNTGELFF. The V gene is TRBV27, the J gene TRBJ2-2; the match to TRBD2 covers 8 bases. CDR1 is MNHEY and CDR2 is SMNVEV in the germline V gene (reference sequence). Trimming cost V 0 bases and J 1 base; bases outside gene matches: 7. The CDR3 length is 18 residues.

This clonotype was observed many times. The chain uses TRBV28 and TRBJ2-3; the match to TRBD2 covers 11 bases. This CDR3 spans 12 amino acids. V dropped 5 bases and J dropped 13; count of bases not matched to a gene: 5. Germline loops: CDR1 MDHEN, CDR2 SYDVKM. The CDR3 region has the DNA TGTGCCAGCAGTATACTAGCGGGAGAGGAGTATTTT. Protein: CASSILAGEEYF.

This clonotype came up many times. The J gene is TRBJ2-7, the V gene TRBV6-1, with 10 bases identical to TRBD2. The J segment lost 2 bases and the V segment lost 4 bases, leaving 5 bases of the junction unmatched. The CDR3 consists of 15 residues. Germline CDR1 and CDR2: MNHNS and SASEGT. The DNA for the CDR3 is TGTGCCAGCAGTGCCGGGACTAGCGCCGCCTACGAGCAGTACTTC. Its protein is CASSAGTSAAYEQYF.

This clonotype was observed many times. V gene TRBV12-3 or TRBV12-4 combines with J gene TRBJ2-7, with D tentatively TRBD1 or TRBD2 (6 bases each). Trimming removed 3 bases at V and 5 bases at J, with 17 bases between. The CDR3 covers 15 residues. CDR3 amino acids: CASSLGGQNRHEQYF. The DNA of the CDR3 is TGTGCCAGCAGTTTGGGAGGACAGAATAGACACGAGCAGTACTTC.

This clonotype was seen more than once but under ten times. In DNA form, the CDR3 reads TGTGCCAGCAGCACTCAACAGGGCCTGAGCTCTGGGGCCAACGTCCTGACTTTC. This codes for CASSTQQGLSSGANVLTF. J is TRBJ2-6 and V is TRBV13; perhaps TRBD1 as D (6 bases). The CDR3 consists of 18 residues. Germline CDR1 reads PRHDT; CDR2 reads FYEKMQ (reference sequence). V was shortened by 5 bases and J by 0 bases, with 17 bases between the two germline ends.

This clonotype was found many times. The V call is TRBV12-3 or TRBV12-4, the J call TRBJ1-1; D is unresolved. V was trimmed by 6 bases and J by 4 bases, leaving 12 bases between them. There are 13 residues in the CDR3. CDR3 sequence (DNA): TGTGCCAGCAGATACACCCCGGGCACTGAAGCTTTCTTT. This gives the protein CASRYTPGTEAFF.

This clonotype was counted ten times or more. The CDR3 nucleotides are TGTGCCAGCAGTTTAGACAGGGAGGGTCAGCCCCAGCATTTT. This encodes CASSLDREGQPQHF. V and J are TRBV12-3 or TRBV12-4 and TRBJ1-5; D perhaps matches TRBD1 (6 bases). The CDR3 is 14 residues long. Trimming left V 1 base short and J 6 bases short, with 10 bases between.

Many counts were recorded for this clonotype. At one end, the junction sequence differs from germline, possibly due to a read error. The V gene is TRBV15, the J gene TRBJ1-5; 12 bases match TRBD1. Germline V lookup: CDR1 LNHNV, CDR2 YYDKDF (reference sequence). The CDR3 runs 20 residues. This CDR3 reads CATSRDGWDRGLSSYQPQHF. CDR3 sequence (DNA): TGTGCCACCAGCAGAGATGGTTGGGACAGGGGGCTTAGTAGCTATCAGCCCCAGCATTTT.

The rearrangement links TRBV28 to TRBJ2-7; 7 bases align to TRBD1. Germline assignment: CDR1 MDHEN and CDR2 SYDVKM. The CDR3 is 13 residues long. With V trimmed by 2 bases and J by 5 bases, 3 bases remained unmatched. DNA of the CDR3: TGTGCCAGCAGTTTACCCAGGGGGAACGAGCAGTACTTC. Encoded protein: CASSLPRGNEQYF.

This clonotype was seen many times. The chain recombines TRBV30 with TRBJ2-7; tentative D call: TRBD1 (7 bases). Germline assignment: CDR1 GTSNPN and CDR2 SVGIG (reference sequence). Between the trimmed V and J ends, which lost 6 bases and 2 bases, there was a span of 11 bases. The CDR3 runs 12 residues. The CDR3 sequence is CACRGTAYEQYF. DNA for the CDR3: TGTGCCTGCCGCGGGACAGCCTACGAGCAGTACTTC.

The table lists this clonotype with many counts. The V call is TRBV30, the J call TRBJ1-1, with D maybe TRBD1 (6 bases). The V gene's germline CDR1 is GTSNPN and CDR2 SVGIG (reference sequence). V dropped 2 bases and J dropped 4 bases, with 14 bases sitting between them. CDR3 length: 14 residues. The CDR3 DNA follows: TGTGCCTGGAGTCCCCAGGGGCAGGTCACTGAAGCTTTCTTT. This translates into CAWSPQGQVTEAFF.

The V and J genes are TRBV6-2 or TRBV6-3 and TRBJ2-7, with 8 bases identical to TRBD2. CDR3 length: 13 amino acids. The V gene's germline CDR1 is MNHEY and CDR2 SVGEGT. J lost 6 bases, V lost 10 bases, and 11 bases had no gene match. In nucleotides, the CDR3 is TGTGCCACCCAGCGGGGGTCAACGTGCGAGCAGTACTTC. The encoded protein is CATQRGSTCEQYF.

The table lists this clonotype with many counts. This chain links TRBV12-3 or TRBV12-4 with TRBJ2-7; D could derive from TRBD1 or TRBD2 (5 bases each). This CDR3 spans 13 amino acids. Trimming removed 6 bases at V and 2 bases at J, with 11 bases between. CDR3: CASRLGTAYEQYF. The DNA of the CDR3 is TGTGCCAGCAGGCTTGGGACGGCCTACGAGCAGTACTTC.

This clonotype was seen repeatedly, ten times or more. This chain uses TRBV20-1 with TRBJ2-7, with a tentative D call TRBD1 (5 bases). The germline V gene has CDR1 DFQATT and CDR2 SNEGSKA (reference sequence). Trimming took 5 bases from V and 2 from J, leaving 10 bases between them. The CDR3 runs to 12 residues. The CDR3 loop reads CSAAQGPYEQYF. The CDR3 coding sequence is TGCAGTGCTGCCCAGGGCCCCTACGAGCAGTACTTC.

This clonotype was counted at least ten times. CDR3 DNA: TGTGCCAGCAGTTCTATAGCGGGAGAGGAGACCCAGTACTTC. Residues: CASSSIAGEETQYF. The chain links TRBV28 to TRBJ2-5; 9 bases align to TRBD2. CDR1 is MDHEN, CDR2 SYDVKM, per germline. CDR3 length equals 14 residues. The ends lost 4 bases at V and 5 bases at J; junction bases unmatched: 5. Full variable domain (rest looked up from reference TRBV28 and TRBJ2-5): DVKVTQSSRYLVKRTGEKVFLECVQDMDHENMFWYRQDPGLGLRLIYFSYDVKMKEKGDIPEGYSVSREKKERFSLILESASTNQTSMYLCASSSIAGEETQYFGPGTRLLVL.

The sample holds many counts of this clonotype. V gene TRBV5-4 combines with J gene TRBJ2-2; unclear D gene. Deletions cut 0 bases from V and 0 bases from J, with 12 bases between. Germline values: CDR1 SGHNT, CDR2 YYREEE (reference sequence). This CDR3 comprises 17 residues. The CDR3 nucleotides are TGTGCCAGCAGCTTGGGTCTGGGGTTCGCGAACACCGGGGAGCTGTTTTTT. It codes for CASSLGLGFANTGELFF.

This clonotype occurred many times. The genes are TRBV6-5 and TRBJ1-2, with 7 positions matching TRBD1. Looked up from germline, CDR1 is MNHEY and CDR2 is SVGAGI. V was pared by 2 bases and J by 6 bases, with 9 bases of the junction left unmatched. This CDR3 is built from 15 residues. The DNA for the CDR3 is TGTGCCAGCAGTTACGGCCCCGACAGGGAGAATGGCTACACCTTC. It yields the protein CASSYGPDRENGYTF.

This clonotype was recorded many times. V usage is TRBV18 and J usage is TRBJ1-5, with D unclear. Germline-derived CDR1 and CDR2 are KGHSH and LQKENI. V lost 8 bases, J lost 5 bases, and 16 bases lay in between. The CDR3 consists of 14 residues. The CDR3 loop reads CASGSGPGDQPQHF. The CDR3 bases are TGTGCCAGCGGCTCCGGGCCTGGGGATCAGCCCCAGCATTTT. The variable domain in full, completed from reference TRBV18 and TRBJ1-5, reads NAGVMQNPRHLVRRRGQEARLRCSPMKGHSHVYWYRQLPEEGLKFMVYLQKENIIDESGMPKERFSAEFPKEGPSILRIQQVVRGDSAAYFCASGSGPGDQPQHFGDGTRLSIL.

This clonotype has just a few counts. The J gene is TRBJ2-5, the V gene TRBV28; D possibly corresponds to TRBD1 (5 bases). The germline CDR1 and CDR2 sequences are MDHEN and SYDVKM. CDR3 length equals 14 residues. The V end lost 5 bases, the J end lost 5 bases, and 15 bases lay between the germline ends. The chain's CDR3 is CASSLPQVVETQYF. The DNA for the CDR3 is TGTGCCAGCAGTCTACCACAGGTTGTGGAGACCCAGTACTTC.

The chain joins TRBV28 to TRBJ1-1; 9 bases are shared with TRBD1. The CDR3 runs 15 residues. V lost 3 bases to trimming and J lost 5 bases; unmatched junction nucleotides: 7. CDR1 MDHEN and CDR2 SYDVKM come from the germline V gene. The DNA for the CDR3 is TGTGCCAGCAGTTTTGGCGGACAGGGGATGACTGAAGCTTTCTTT. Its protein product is CASSFGGQGMTEAFF.

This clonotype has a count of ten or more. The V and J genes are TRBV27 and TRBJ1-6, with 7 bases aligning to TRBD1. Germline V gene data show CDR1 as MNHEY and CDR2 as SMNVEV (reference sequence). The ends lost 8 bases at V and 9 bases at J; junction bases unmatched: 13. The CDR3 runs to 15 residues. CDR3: CASLSPGQKGSPLHF. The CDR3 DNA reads TGTGCCAGCTTATCCCCGGGACAGAAGGGTTCACCCCTCCACTTT.